What follows describes a single T cell receptor beta chain. The data originate from a study of T cells after yellow fever vaccination. TCR cDNA, made by 5'RACE template switching, carried an added universal primer site and UMIs. TCRdb reprocessed the 5' RACE reads via MiXCR and lists one record per CDR3 protein. The repertoire holds 550,000 or so distinct CDR3 sequences, with 15% to 20% as singletons. Germline trimming cut 5 bases from V and 10 bases from J; bases unmatched to any gene: 10. The CDR3 extends over 15 amino acids. Material: PBMCs, obtained 15 days after the yellow fever booster vaccination. The chain carries TRBV12-3 or TRBV12-4 and TRBJ2-1; TRBD2 matches at 11 bases. The source of this sequence is a man aged 25-40 years who received the YFV17D yellow fever vaccine. The CDR3 DNA follows: TGTGCCAGCAGTGCGATTAGCGGGAGGGCCAGGGAGCAGTTCTTC. Residues: CASSAISGRAREQFF.